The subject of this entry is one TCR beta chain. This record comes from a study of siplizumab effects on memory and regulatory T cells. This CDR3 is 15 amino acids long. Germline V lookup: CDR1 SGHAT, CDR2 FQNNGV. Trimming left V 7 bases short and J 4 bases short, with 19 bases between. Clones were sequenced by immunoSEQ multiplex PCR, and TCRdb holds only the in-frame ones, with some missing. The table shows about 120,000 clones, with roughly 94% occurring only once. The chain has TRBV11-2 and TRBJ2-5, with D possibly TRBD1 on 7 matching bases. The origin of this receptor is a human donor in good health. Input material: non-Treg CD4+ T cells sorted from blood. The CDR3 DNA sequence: TGTGCCAGCATCCCCAGGGGGGCTTCAGGAGAGACCCAGTACTTC. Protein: CASIPRGASGETQYF.